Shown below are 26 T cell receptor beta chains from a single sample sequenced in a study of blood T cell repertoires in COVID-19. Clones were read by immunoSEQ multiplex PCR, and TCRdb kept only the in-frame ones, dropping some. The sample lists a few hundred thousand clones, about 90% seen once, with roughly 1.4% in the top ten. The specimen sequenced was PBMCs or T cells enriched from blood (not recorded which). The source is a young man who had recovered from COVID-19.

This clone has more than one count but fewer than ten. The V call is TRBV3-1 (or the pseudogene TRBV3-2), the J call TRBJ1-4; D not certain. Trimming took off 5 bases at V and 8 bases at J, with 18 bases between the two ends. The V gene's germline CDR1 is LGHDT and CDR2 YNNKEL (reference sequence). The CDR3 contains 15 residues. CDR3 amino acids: CASSGHSTFGEKLFF. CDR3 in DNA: TGTGCCAGCAGCGGTCACAGTACATTTGGGGAAAAACTGTTTTTT.

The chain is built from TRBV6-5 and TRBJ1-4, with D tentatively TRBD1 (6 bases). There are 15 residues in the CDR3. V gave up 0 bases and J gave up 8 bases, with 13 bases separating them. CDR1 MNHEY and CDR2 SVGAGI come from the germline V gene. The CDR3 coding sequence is TGTGCCAGCAGTTACTCGTTTAGGGGACAAGAAAAACTGTTTTTT. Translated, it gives CASSYSFRGQEKLFF.

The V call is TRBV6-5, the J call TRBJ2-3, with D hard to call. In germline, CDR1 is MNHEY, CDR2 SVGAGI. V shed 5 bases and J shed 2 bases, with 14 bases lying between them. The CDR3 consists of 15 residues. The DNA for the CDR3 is TGTGCCAGCAGTACCTCCTTTTGGGCCACAGATACGCAGTATTTT. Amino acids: CASSTSFWATDTQYF.

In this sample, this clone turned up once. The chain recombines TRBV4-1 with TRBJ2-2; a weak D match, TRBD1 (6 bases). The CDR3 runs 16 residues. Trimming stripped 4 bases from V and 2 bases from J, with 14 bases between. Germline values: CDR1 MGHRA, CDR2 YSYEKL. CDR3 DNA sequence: TGCGCCAGCAGCCCCAGGGCACAGGGCAACACCGGGGAGCTGTTTTTT. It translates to CASSPRAQGNTGELFF.

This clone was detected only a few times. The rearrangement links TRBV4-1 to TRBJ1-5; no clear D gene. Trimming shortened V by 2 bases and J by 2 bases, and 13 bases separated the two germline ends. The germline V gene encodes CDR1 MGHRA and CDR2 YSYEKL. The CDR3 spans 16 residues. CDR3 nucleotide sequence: TGCGCCAGCAGCCAAACCTTCGGGGTTGGCAATCAGCCCCAGCATTTT. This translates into CASSQTFGVGNQPQHF.

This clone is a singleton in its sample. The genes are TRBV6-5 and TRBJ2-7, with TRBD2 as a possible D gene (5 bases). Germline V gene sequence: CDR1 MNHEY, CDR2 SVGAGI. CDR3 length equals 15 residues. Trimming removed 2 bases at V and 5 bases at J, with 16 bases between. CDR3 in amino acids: CASSYAPIPRDEQYF. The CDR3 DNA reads TGTGCCAGCAGTTACGCCCCAATCCCGCGGGACGAGCAGTACTTC.

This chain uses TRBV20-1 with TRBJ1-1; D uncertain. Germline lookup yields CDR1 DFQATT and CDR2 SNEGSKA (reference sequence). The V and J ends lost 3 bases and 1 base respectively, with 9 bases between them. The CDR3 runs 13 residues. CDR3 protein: CSASEVRNTEAFF. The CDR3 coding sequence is TGCAGTGCTAGTGAGGTCAGGAACACTGAAGCTTTCTTT.

CDR3 nucleotides: TGTGCCAGCATTCGACTACTAGCGGGGGAGACAGATACGCAGTATTTT. It codes for CASIRLLAGETDTQYF. The rearrangement links TRBV2 to TRBJ2-3; 11 bases agree with TRBD2. The CDR3 sequence is 16 residues long. Germline CDR1 is SNHLY and CDR2 is FYNNEI. With 7 bases clipped from V and 3 bases from J, the junction kept 9 bases outside the gene matches.

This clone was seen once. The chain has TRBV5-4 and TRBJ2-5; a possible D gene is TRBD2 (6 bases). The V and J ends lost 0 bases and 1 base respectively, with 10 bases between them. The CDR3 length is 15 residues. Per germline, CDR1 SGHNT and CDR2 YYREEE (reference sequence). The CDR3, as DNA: TGTGCCAGCAGCTTGGTGGGGGGACGCCAAGAGACCCAGTACTTC. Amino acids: CASSLVGGRQETQYF. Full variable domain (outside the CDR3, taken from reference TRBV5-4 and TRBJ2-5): ETGVTQSPTHLIKTRGQQVTLRCSSQSGHNTVSWYQQALGQGPQFIFQYYREEENGRGNFPPRFSGLQFPNYSSELNVNALELDDSALYLCASSLVGGRQETQYFGPGTRLLVL.

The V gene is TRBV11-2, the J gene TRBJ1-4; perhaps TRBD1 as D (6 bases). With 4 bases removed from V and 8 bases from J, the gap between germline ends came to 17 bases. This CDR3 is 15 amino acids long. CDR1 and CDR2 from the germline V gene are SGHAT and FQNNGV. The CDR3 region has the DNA TGTGCCAGCAGCTCATTCTCGGCAGGGGAAGAAAAACTGTTTTTT. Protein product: CASSSFSAGEEKLFF.

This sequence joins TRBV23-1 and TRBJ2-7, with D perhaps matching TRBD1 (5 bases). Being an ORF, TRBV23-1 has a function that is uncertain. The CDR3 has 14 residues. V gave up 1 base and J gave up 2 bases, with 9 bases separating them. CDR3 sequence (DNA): TGCGCCAGCAGTCAATGGGGCTCTACCTACGAGCAGTACTTC. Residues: CASSQWGSTYEQYF.

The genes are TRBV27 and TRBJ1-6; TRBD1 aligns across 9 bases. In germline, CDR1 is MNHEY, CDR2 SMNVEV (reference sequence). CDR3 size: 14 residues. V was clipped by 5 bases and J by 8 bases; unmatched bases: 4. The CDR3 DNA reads TGTGCCAGCAGTATCACAGGGGGCGATTCACCCCTCCACTTT. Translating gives CASSITGGDSPLHF.

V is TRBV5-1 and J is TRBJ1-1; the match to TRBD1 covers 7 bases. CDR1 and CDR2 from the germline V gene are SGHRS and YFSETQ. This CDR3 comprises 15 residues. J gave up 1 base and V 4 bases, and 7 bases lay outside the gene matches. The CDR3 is CASSPLGQPNTEAFF. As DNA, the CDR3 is TGCGCCAGCAGCCCGCTGGGACAGCCGAACACTGAAGCTTTCTTT.

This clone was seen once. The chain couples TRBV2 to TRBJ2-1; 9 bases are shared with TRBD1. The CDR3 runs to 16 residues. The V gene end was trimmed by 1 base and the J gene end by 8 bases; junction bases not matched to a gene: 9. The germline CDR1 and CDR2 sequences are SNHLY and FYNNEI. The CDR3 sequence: CASSEGGGQGGYEQFF. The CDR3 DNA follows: TGTGCCAGCAGTGAAGGGGGGGGACAGGGAGGATATGAGCAGTTCTTC.

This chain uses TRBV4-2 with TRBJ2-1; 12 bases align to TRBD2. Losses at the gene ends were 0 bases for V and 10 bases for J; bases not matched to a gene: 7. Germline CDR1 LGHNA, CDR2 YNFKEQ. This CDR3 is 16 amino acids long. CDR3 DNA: TGTGCCAGCAGCCAAGATTGGACTAGCGGGGTGTGGGAGCAGTTCTTC. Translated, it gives CASSQDWTSGVWEQFF.

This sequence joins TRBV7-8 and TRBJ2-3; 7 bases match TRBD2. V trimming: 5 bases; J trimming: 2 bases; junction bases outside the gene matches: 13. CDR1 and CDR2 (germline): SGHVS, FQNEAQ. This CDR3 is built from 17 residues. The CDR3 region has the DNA TGTGCCAGCAGCACAACGGGCGGGCGGGGGAACACAGATACGCAGTATTTT. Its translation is CASSTTGGRGNTDTQYF.

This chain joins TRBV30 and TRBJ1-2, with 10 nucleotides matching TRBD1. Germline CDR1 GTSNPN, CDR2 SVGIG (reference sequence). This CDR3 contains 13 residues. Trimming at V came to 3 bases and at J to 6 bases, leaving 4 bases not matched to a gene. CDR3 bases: TGTGCCTGGAGCTCTGACAGGGGGCATGGCTACACCTTC. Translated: CAWSSDRGHGYTF.

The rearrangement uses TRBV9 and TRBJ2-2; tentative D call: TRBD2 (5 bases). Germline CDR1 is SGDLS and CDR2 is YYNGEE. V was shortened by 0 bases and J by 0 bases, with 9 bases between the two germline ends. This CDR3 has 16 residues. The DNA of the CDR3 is TGTGCCAGCAGCGTAGGAAAGGGAGCGAACACCGGGGAGCTGTTTTTT. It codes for CASSVGKGANTGELFF.

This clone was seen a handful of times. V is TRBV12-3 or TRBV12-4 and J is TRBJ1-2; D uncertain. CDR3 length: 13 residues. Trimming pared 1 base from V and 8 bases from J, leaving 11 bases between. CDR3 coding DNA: TGTGCCAGCAGTTTAGGCCCAGGCCAGGGCTACACCTTC. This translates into CASSLGPGQGYTF.

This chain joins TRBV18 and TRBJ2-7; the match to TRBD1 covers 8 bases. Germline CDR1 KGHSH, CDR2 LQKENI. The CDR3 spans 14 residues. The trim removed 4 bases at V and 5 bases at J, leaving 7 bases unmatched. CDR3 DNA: TGTGCCAGCTCACTTAGGGGACAGGTGGACGAGCAGTACTTC. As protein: CASSLRGQVDEQYF.

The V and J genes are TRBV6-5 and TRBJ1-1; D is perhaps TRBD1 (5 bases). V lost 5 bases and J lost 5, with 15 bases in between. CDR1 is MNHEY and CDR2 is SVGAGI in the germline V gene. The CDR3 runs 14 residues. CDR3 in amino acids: CASSQGSVVTEAFF. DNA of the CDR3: TGTGCCAGCAGTCAGGGCTCCGTGGTGACTGAAGCTTTCTTT.

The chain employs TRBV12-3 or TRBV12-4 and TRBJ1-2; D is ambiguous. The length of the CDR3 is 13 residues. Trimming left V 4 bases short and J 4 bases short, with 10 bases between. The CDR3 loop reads CASSYGEAYGYTF. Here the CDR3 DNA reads TGTGCCAGCAGTTACGGTGAGGCCTATGGCTACACCTTC.

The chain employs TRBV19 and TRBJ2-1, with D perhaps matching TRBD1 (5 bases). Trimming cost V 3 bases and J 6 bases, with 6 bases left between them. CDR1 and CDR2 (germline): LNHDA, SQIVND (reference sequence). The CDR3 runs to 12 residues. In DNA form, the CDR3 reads TGTGCCAGTAGTATCAGGGTCAATGAGCAGTTCTTC. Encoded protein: CASSIRVNEQFF.

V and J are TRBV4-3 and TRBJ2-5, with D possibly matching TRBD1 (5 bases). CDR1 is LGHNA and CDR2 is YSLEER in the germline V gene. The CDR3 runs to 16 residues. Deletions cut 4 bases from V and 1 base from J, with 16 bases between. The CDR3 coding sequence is TGCGCCAGCAGCCGGACACCGGCCCAGCCCCAAGAGACCCAGTACTTC. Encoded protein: CASSRTPAQPQETQYF.

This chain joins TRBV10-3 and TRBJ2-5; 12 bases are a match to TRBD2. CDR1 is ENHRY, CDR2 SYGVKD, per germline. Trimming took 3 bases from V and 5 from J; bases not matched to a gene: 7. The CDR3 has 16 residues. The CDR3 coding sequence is TGTGCCATCAGTGATCCTAGCGGGGGGGCACTGGAGACCCAGTACTTC. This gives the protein CAISDPSGGALETQYF.

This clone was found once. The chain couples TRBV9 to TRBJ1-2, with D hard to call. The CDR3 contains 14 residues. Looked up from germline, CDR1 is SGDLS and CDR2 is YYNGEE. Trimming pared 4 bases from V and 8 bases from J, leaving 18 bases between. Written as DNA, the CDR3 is TGTGCCAGCAGCCCCATCCAGAGGGAGGGAGGCTACACCTTC. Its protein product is CASSPIQREGGYTF. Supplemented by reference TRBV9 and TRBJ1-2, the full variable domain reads DSGVTQTPKHLITATGQRVTLRCSPRSGDLSVYWYQQSLDQGLQFLIQYYNGEERAKGNILERFSAQQFPDLHSELNLSSLELGDSALYFCASSPIQREGGYTFGSGTRLTVV.